These 13 T cell receptor beta chains originate from one sample sequenced in a study of technical replicates of blood from several donors. Measured with immunoSEQ multiplex PCR; TCRdb has only the in-frame clones, and not every one. The repertoire consists of approximately 79,000 clones, with over 90% occurring once and the leading ten covering more than 0.2%. Sequencing input: T cells isolated from PBMCs. These receptors were collected from a human donor in good health.

This chain uses TRBV6-1 with TRBJ2-7, with 8 bases lining up with TRBD1. V shed 5 bases, J shed 3 bases, and the junction held 3 bases outside the gene matches. The CDR3 is made up of 13 amino acids. Germline CDR1 MNHNS, CDR2 SASEGT. CDR3 residues: CASSLDRGYEQYF. CDR3 coding DNA: TGTGCCAGCAGTTTAGACAGGGGCTACGAGCAGTACTTC.

This clone was observed a single time. The chain links TRBV4-1 to TRBJ2-2; 14 positions agree with TRBD2. The J segment lost 8 bases and the V segment lost 2 bases, leaving 7 bases of the junction unmatched. Germline CDR1 is MGHRA and CDR2 is YSYEKL. The CDR3 is 17 amino acids. CDR3 in amino acids: CASSQPPGTSGSGELFF. CDR3 nucleotides: TGCGCCAGCAGCCAACCTCCCGGGACTAGCGGGAGTGGGGAGCTGTTTTTT.

The chain has TRBV7-6 and TRBJ2-1; 13 bases map to TRBD2. This CDR3 region has 16 residues. Trimming cost V 4 bases and J 6 bases; bases outside gene matches: 6. Germline V gene lookup returns CDR1 SGHVS and CDR2 FNYEAQ. The CDR3 loop is CASSSRTSGRPNEQFF. The CDR3 DNA reads TGTGCCAGCAGCTCGAGGACTAGCGGGAGACCCAATGAGCAGTTCTTC.

V gene TRBV5-1 combines with J gene TRBJ2-1, with a tentative D call TRBD2 (7 bases). The CDR3 has 16 amino acids. CDR1 SGHRS and CDR2 YFSETQ come from the germline V gene. The ends were cut back, 2 bases at V and 5 bases at J, with 17 bases in the middle. CDR3 sequence reads: CASSFGWGGQDNEQFF. The DNA for the CDR3 is TGCGCCAGCAGCTTTGGGTGGGGGGGCCAAGACAATGAGCAGTTCTTC.

The V and J genes are TRBV29-1 and TRBJ2-7, with 8 bases aligning to TRBD2. Germline V gives CDR1 SQVTM, CDR2 ANQGSEA. J gave up 3 bases and V 7 bases, and 8 bases lay outside the gene matches. This CDR3 contains 13 residues. The DNA of the CDR3 is TGCAGCGCCGGGACCGGGACTAGCTACGAGCAGTACTTC. Translation: CSAGTGTSYEQYF.

The chain combines TRBV27 with TRBJ2-5; 10 nucleotides agree with TRBD2. Germline V gene data show CDR1 as MNHEY and CDR2 as SMNVEV (reference sequence). The V gene end was trimmed by 3 bases and the J gene end by 0 bases; junction bases not matched to a gene: 1. The CDR3 runs to 15 residues. The CDR3 is CASSFSGGNQETQYF. The CDR3, as DNA: TGTGCCAGCAGTTTTAGCGGGGGGAACCAAGAGACCCAGTACTTC.

The chain combines TRBV10-3 with TRBJ1-2; a possible D gene is TRBD1 (5 bases). Trimming took off 0 bases at V and 6 bases at J, with 11 bases between the two ends. CDR1 and CDR2 (germline): ENHRY, SYGVKD. The CDR3 length is 14 residues. The CDR3 loop is CAISESDGGDGYTF. CDR3 sequence (DNA): TGTGCCATCAGTGAGTCGGATGGAGGGGATGGCTACACCTTC.

The chain couples TRBV6-5 to TRBJ1-1; 11 bases align to TRBD1. Germline-derived CDR1 and CDR2 are MNHEY and SVGAGI. CDR3 length: 14 residues. V shed 6 bases, J shed 4 bases, and the junction held 4 bases outside the gene matches. The CDR3 loop is CASSTGTGGTEAFF. CDR3 nucleotides: TGTGCCAGCAGCACCGGGACAGGGGGCACTGAAGCTTTCTTT.

For this clone: The identical CDR3 is also encoded by other nucleotide sequences in the sample. V gene TRBV27 combines with J gene TRBJ1-5; D not resolved. From germline, CDR1 is MNHEY and CDR2 SMNVEV (reference sequence). Trimming pared 3 bases from V and 4 bases from J, leaving 4 bases between. CDR3 length: 12 residues. For the CDR3, the DNA is TGTGCCAGCAGTTTCTTAAATCAGCCCCAGCATTTT. Translated: CASSFLNQPQHF.

The chain links TRBV15 to TRBJ2-6, with 9 positions matching TRBD1. The germline CDR1 and CDR2 sequences are LNHNV and YYDKDF (reference sequence). The CDR3 is 16 residues long. J was trimmed by 1 base and V by 5 bases; bases with no gene match: 3. CDR3 in DNA: TGTGCCACCAGCGGCGGGACAGGGTCTGGGGCCAACGTCCTGACTTTC. It specifies CATSGGTGSGANVLTF.

This clone occurred once. The V call is TRBV5-1, the J call TRBJ2-1; D is unclear. The V end lost 1 base, the J end lost 5 bases, and 16 bases lay between the germline ends. The CDR3 is made up of 16 amino acids. The germline V gene has CDR1 SGHRS and CDR2 YFSETQ. CDR3 in DNA: TGCGCCAGCAGCTTGACGGTGAGAGCCCCCGACAATGAGCAGTTCTTC. This codes for CASSLTVRAPDNEQFF.

The chain combines TRBV5-1 with TRBJ2-3; 9 nucleotides align to TRBD1. The CDR3 is 14 amino acids. With 6 bases clipped from V and 4 bases from J, the junction kept 6 bases outside the gene matches. Germline assignment: CDR1 SGHRS and CDR2 YFSETQ. The CDR3 region is CASKQGASPDTQYF. The CDR3 DNA sequence: TGCGCCAGCAAACAGGGGGCTAGCCCAGATACGCAGTATTTT.

This chain links TRBV13 with TRBJ2-6, with D possibly being TRBD2 (6 bases). The CDR3 has 20 residues. Germline CDR1 is PRHDT and CDR2 is FYEKMQ (reference sequence). Trimming removed 4 bases at V and 1 base at J, with 23 bases between. CDR3 protein: CASSSLTDAGKSSGANVLTF. The CDR3 nucleotides read TGTGCCAGCAGCTCACTGACAGACGCGGGGAAGAGTTCTGGGGCCAACGTCCTGACTTTC.